This T cell receptor beta chain was found in a study of identical twins (dated by TCRdb to the mid-2010s). Study-level background: To test whether fetal clonotypes persist, this study deep-sequenced TCR alpha and beta repertoires from monozygotic twins, from unrelated adults of various ages, and from cord blood. To rule out contamination, the twin experiments were replicated at different times with different library preparation protocols.

All donors were healthy Caucasians. Three pairs of female monozygotic twins, all aged roughly 18 to 29 years, were included in the twin cohort. Peripheral blood mononuclear cells were the source from which RNA for the TCR libraries was isolated. Concerning this clonotype: Its binding antigen is unknown. Base qualities are not recorded, but no much larger clone differs from it by a single base.

The trim is 6 bases for V and 7 bases for J, with a gap of 18 bases between the germline ends. The germline V gene (reference sequence) provides CDR1 MNHEY and CDR2 SMNVEV. CDR3 length: 14 amino acids, cysteine to phenylalanine. Solely the CDR3 DNA is kept, with 42 bases framed from the first base. Broad study findings and their caveats: Compared with coincidental sharing between unrelated individuals, an excess of low generation-probability sequences was observed among out-of-frame TCR alpha sequences shared between twins. In beta out-of-frame sequences, excess twin sharing was weaker, because having fewer shared sequences lowered the signal-to-noise ratio. Zero-insertion analyses could be partly confounded by invariant T cells such as MAIT and iNKT, though diverse VJ usage argued against such confounding for most clonotypes. Fewer insertions were carried by abundant cord blood beta clonotypes, a similar but weaker trend appeared in young adult naive repertoires, and no such trend appeared in memory repertoires. Out-of-frame TCR alpha sharing in monozygotic twins was systematically underestimated by recombination models, whereas sharing between unrelated individuals was in agreement with the recombination models. Because the same donors could not be followed over many years, conclusions were based on cross-sectional statistical analysis.

The method behind the library was 5' RACE. Data came from an Illumina HiSeq 2000. A universal primer binding site was added through template switching, and the final cDNA carried a unique molecular identifier so that TCR cDNA molecules could be counted accurately. Specific primers in the conserved constant-segment region were used to synthesize first-strand cDNA for the TCR alpha and beta chains. To control for contamination, every cDNA library carried two barcodes: a SMART-Mk sample barcode plus Illumina barcodes. TruSeq adapter sequences along with Illumina sample barcodes were introduced in two successive PCR steps. Sequencing of the TCR alpha and beta cDNA libraries was done on the Illumina HiSeq platform using custom primers. Per the source publication's procedure: Unique molecular identifiers were extracted from raw reads with MiGEC, and CDR3 positions were determined with MiXCR. For each individual, recombination models were inferred using an EM algorithm with the repgenHMM and IGoR tools. The tcR package in R was used for shared clonotype analysis, with sharing normalized by the product of cloneset sizes. Out-of-frame nonproductive sequences were analyzed to study raw recombination free of thymic and clonal selection effects. TCRdb reworked the public reads: Q25 trimming with fastp, MiXCR clone assembly, productive beta chains retained. Duplicate CDR3 protein sequences are folded into a single record with the most common DNA and genes. The V and J calls follow TCRdb's processing rather than the paper's. Across this sample there are approximately 590,000 distinct CDR3 sequences, with over 8.5% seen only once. More than 2.5% of the sample lies in the top ten.

This sample also appeared in a second study, on yellow fever vaccine responses in identical twins. The second source states: According to the authors, the vaccine-induced T cell response in identical twins seemed to be partly convergent and partly specific to each individual. In the study, vaccine-responding T cell clones were precisely tracked in identical twins.

The material sequenced was PBMCs. The receptor was derived from a young woman in good health. The sequence is built from TRBV27 and TRBJ1-1; the D region possibly corresponds to TRBD1 (6 bases align). The DNA is TGTGCCAGCAGCCTACGGGGGCCGGATGATGAAGCTTTCTTT. Translation gives CASSLRGPDDEAFF.